The rows below give T cell receptor beta chains drawn from one sample of a study of B cell selection in AIRE deficiency. TCRdb's table, derived via immunoSEQ multiplex PCR, lists solely in-frame clones and lacks some. The sample holds roughly 25,000 clones; approximately 96% are singletons and the top ten take roughly 0.2%. Sequenced material: conventional CD4+ T cells sorted from PBMCs. The receptors were sampled from a human donor with AIRE deficiency. The CDR3 runs from the conserved cysteine through the conserved F or W. D genes are given only for firm matches. Only part of the rows carry a size: once, few, many, or a class if the clone is expanded.

DNA,CDR3,D,J,V,size
TGTGCCAGCAGTCAAGGGGGGACAGGGGAGAGCTATGGCTACACCTTC,CASSQGGTGESYGYTF,TRBD1,TRBJ1-2,TRBV28,-
TGTGCCTGGAGAGCCGGGACAGGGGGCTATCAGCCCCAGCATTTT,CAWRAGTGGYQPQHF,TRBD1,TRBJ1-5,TRBV30,-
TGTGCCAGCAGCTTAGCTGGCTCTGGAAACACCATATATTTT,CASSLAGSGNTIYF,-,TRBJ1-3,TRBV7-2,-
TGTGCCAGCAGCCGCCTACAGGGGGTTAACTATGGCTACACCTTC,CASSRLQGVNYGYTF,TRBD1,TRBJ1-2,TRBV7-2,-
TGTGCCAGCAGTCCCTTCACAGAAAACATTCAGTACTTC,CASSPFTENIQYF,-,TRBJ2-4,TRBV27,-
TGTGCCACCTCCCGGCGGATCGCAGATACGCAGTATTTT,CATSRRIADTQYF,-,TRBJ2-3,TRBV19,-
TGTGCCAGCAGTTTATTGTCCACTGCGCTCCAGCATTTT,CASSLLSTALQHF,-,TRBJ1-5,TRBV28,-
TGCAGCGTTTTTAGGGGCTTTGGAGAGACCCAGTACTTC,CSVFRGFGETQYF,-,TRBJ2-5,TRBV29-1,-
TGTGCCAGTAGTAAGGGACTAGCGGGAGTAGGTGAGCAGTTCTTC,CASSKGLAGVGEQFF,TRBD2,TRBJ2-1,TRBV19,-
TGTGCCTGGGGTCACAGCTCCTACGAGCAGTACTTC,CAWGHSSYEQYF,-,TRBJ2-7,TRBV30,-
TGTGCCAGCAGGCTACTAGCGGGAGTTTACGAGCAGTACTTC,CASRLLAGVYEQYF,TRBD2,TRBJ2-7,TRBV6-1,-
TGTGCCACCAGCAGAACTAGTGACTACGAGCAGTACTTC,CATSRTSDYEQYF,-,TRBJ2-7,TRBV15,-
TGTGCCAGCAGTTTTTTAGACGCAACTAATGAAAAACTGTTTTTT,CASSFLDATNEKLFF,-,TRBJ1-4,TRBV28,-
TGTGCCAGCAGCCAAGTGGGTCTCAGTAGCAATCAGCCCCAGCATTTT,CASSQVGLSSNQPQHF,-,TRBJ1-5,TRBV4-2,once
TGTGCCAGCAGCCCCCTGGGCACTGGAAACACCATATATTTT,CASSPLGTGNTIYF,-,TRBJ1-3,TRBV4-2,-
TGTGCCAGCAGCAAACCGGGACCCCTTAGACCAATAGTAGTGTATTTT,CASSKPGPLRPIVVYF,-,TRBJ2-3,TRBV7-2,-
TGTGCCACCTCACCCCAATACAATGAGCAGTTCTTC,CATSPQYNEQFF,-,TRBJ2-1,TRBV10-3,-
TGTGCCAGCAGCTTGGAGGCCCATTCCACCTACGAGCAGTACTTC,CASSLEAHSTYEQYF,-,TRBJ2-7,TRBV5-4,-
TGTGCCAGCAGCTTACGGGACAGGACTTCCGAGCAGTACTTC,CASSLRDRTSEQYF,TRBD1,TRBJ2-7,TRBV7-2,once
TGCGCCAGCAGTGCCTCGGTTGTCGGTGTGGGGGCGAACACCGGGGAGCTGTTTTTT,CASSASVVGVGANTGELFF,-,TRBJ2-2,TRBV10-2,-
TGTGCCAGCAAAAGACTAGCGGGGACCCAGTACTTC,CASKRLAGTQYF,TRBD2,TRBJ2-5,TRBV28,-
TGCAGCGTTGAGTTCCGGCCGTTCGGTGAGCAGTTCTTC,CSVEFRPFGEQFF,-,TRBJ2-1,TRBV29-1,-
TGTGCCAGCAGTCAAACAGGGGGAGGGACCGGGGAGCTGTTTTTT,CASSQTGGGTGELFF,-,TRBJ2-2,TRBV25-1,-
TGCGCCAGCAGCTTGGGGCACGCCAGTAGGACCCAGTACTTC,CASSLGHASRTQYF,-,TRBJ2-5,TRBV5-1,-
TGTGCCAGCAGCTTAGCGTATAGGAGCGAGCAGTACTTC,CASSLAYRSEQYF,-,TRBJ2-7,TRBV7-2,-
TGTGCCAGCAGTGAGCTAGCGGGAGGTGCCGGGGAGCTGTTTTTT,CASSELAGGAGELFF,TRBD2,TRBJ2-2,TRBV6-4,-
TGTGCCAGCAGCCGGGGACTAGCGGGAAGAGGCGAGACCCAGTACTTC,CASSRGLAGRGETQYF,TRBD2,TRBJ2-5,TRBV7-3,-
TGTGCCAGCACCCGGACAGGCTTAACCTACGAGCAGTACTTC,CASTRTGLTYEQYF,TRBD1,TRBJ2-7,TRBV2,-
TGTGCCAGTAGTATCGTGAGCGGCAGGGGGCGGTACGAGCAGTACTTC,CASSIVSGRGRYEQYF,TRBD1,TRBJ2-7,TRBV19,-
TGTGCCAGCAGTCGTACTCCCGAACAACCCTACGAGCAGTACTTC,CASSRTPEQPYEQYF,-,TRBJ2-7,TRBV6-5,-
TGTGCTAGCAGTTACTCTTCTAGCTTGGCCACAGATACGCAGTATTTT,CASSYSSSLATDTQYF,-,TRBJ2-3,TRBV6-5,-
TGTGCCAGTATGGAGCTAGCGGGAGGGAGCTCCTACAATGAGCAGTTCTTC,CASMELAGGSSYNEQFF,TRBD2,TRBJ2-1,TRBV19,-
TGCGCCAGCAGTGGTGCTCCGGGACTTCCGTCGGTATATTTT,CASSGAPGLPSVYF,-,TRBJ1-3,TRBV10-2,-
TGTGCCAGCAGCCACCACCCCGGAGCAGGGATCCAAGAGACCCAGTACTTC,CASSHHPGAGIQETQYF,-,TRBJ2-5,TRBV5-4,once
TGTGCCAGCAGTCAACCAGCGGGCCGGACGTCAGATACGCAGTATTTT,CASSQPAGRTSDTQYF,-,TRBJ2-3,TRBV5-5,-
TGTGCCAGCAGTTTATTGGAAACTAATGAAAAACTGTTTTTT,CASSLLETNEKLFF,-,TRBJ1-4,TRBV28,-
TGTGCCAGTAGTATCTTGCTGGACAGCTTTAATGAAAAACTGTTTTTT,CASSILLDSFNEKLFF,-,TRBJ1-4,TRBV19,-
TGTGCCAGTAGTTCAGTAGGGGTTTCGTATGAGCAGTTCTTC,CASSSVGVSYEQFF,-,TRBJ2-1,TRBV19,-
TGTGCCAGCAGCCAAGATGAACTAGCGGGTTCGTCAGATACGCAGTATTTT,CASSQDELAGSSDTQYF,TRBD2,TRBJ2-3,TRBV4-2,-
TGTGCCAGCAGTTTATCGGGTCCCCGGGCTAGCGGGAGTGGCACAGATACGCAGTATTTT,CASSLSGPRASGSGTDTQYF,TRBD2,TRBJ2-3,TRBV27,few
TGTGCCAGCAGCTTGGTTTCCAGGGCTGAAGCTTTCTTT,CASSLVSRAEAFF,-,TRBJ1-1,TRBV5-4,-
TGCGCCAGCAGCCAAGGCAAGGGGCCCTCCTACGAGCAGTACTTC,CASSQGKGPSYEQYF,-,TRBJ2-7,TRBV4-1,-
TGTGCCAGCAGTCTCACAGATACGCAGTATTTT,CASSLTDTQYF,-,TRBJ2-3,TRBV2,-
TGTGCCAGTAGTACACAACACGGGAACTTTTACGAGCAGTACTTC,CASSTQHGNFYEQYF,-,TRBJ2-7,TRBV19,-
TGTGCCAGCAGCCCAGAAGGGGGATCCCAGCCCCAGCATTTT,CASSPEGGSQPQHF,-,TRBJ1-5,TRBV11-2,-
TGTGCCAGTAGTGCAGCGAGGGGACGAGATACGCAGTATTTT,CASSAARGRDTQYF,-,TRBJ2-3,TRBV19,-
TGTGCCAGCAGTTACTCGGCTCCGGGGGAAGGCTACACCTTC,CASSYSAPGEGYTF,-,TRBJ1-2,TRBV6-5,-
TGTGCCAGCAGTTACACCTTTTCAGATCCTCTCGAAAAACTGTTTTTT,CASSYTFSDPLEKLFF,-,TRBJ1-4,TRBV6-6,-
TGTGCCAGCAGTAGGACCGGGACCTACGAGCAGTACTTC,CASSRTGTYEQYF,-,TRBJ2-7,TRBV6-5,-
TGCGCCAGCAGTAGGAATGGGGCAGGGGATCAGCCCCAGCATTTT,CASSRNGAGDQPQHF,-,TRBJ1-5,TRBV5-1,-